This T cell receptor (beta chain) is drawn from a study of blood T cell repertoires in COVID-19. Study details: Whether acute or convalescent, the COVID-19 samples came from the United States, Italy and Spain. The analysed material was cDNA or gDNA that came from T cells, B-cell-depleted T cells, or PBMCs.

The CDR3 runs to 14 residues. V lost 3 bases, J lost 5 bases, and 14 bases lay in between. CDR1 is SGHDT and CDR2 is YYEEEE in the germline V gene. As processed by the authors: The authors estimated nucleated cell counts from reference gene primer amplification. Clones were sequenced by immunoSEQ multiplex PCR, and TCRdb holds only the in-frame ones, with some missing. V and J calls and clone size are those listed in that table; D and trimming were worked out from the DNA. Of 99,000 or so clones in the sample, roughly four fifths were seen once. Sequencing was done on a sample of peripheral blood. The clonotype comes from a woman in her sixties or seventies with acute or convalescent COVID-19. This rearrangement joins TRBV5-6 to TRBJ2-5; perhaps TRBD1 as D (7 bases). In DNA form, the CDR3 reads TGTGCCAGCAGCTCCACGACAGGGAGGGAGACCCAGTACTTC. Translated, it gives CASSSTTGRETQYF. The whole variable domain, filled in from reference TRBV5-6 and TRBJ2-5, reads DAGVTQSPTHLIKTRGQQVTLRCSPKSGHDTVSWYQQALGQGPQFIFQYYEEEERQRGNFPDRFSGHQFPNYSSELNVNALLLGDSALYLCASSSTTGRETQYFGPGTRLLVL.